The subject of this entry is one T cell receptor beta chain. Its antigen is not known. A much larger clone lies a single base off, so this may be a read error. These data come from a study of CD8 T cells in ankylosing spondylitis. Notes on the study in general: There was a TCR beta motif, made of several highly homologous variants, that appeared characteristic of ankylosing spondylitis blood. Clones that were linked to disease were CD8+ and were relatively rare in peripheral blood. Disease-linked clones reportedly showed significant enrichment in matched ankylosing spondylitis synovial fluid.

For TCR beta, libraries came from quantitative 5'-RACE with molecular barcodes. Each CDR3 protein is one row after TCRdb ran MiXCR on the 5' RACE reads. This sample has around 770,000 distinct CDR3 sequences, with 15% to 20% found just once. CDR3 length equals 13 residues. The chain is built from TRBV12-3 or TRBV12-4 and TRBJ2-3, with D unclear. This sequence was found in a male donor with ankylosing spondylitis. Sample: blood, either unsorted or a sorted T cell fraction (not recorded which). This CDR3 is CASGLMGTDTQYF. The CDR3 DNA follows: TGTGCCAGCGGTTTGATGGGAACAGATACGCAGTATTTT.